This TCR beta chain is from a study of blood T cells in healthy people across ages (dated by TCRdb to between 2014 and 2017). Background on the whole study: In model experiments, template switching captured about one uniquely barcoded TCR beta cDNA molecule for every two T cells. Age-related changes in TCR beta repertoire diversity were measured in the study by deep sequencing normalized with unique cDNA molecular identifiers. Donors of different ages were randomly distributed across sequencing lanes to avoid experimental bias. Using the same blood draw, the study looked at two additional independent replicas of 1 million unique cDNA reads for two donors, one aged 18 to 30 and the other aged 80 or older. Four age groups were formed from the donors: young (average around 15 years), middle-aged (around 39), aged (roughly 56) and long-lived (around 80).

The approximately 39 donors, aged about 6 to 95 years, were systemically healthy Caucasian individuals from Russia. Around 10 milliliters of peripheral blood were collected from each donor into EDTA-treated Vacutainer tubes. PBMCs were isolated by Ficoll-Paque density-gradient centrifugation, with at least 7 million obtained per sample. Total RNA was extracted from PBMCs with Trizol reagent, with at least 6 micrograms obtained per sample. Naive CD45RAhigh/CD27high T cell percentages were measured by flow cytometry on a PBMC aliquot from every donor. Study-wide findings and limitations: Total diversity estimates from one million sequenced T cells were considered lower bounds and underestimates. Compared with the aged group, the long-lived group had more naive CD4+ T cells, fewer expanded clones and increased TCR diversity, suggesting age selection. The CMV infection status of donors was not known, potentially confounding age-related changes in expanded clonotypes. A strong correlation was found between observed TCR beta diversity and the percentage of naive T cells measured by flow cytometry. Because profiling used bulk unsorted PBMCs, naive and antigen-experienced compartments could not be compared conclusively. Observed TCR beta diversity per million T cells fell roughly linearly with age, and a significant reduction was already apparent by age about 43.

Notes on this clonotype: Its antigen remains unidentified. No quality values exist for individual bases; no much larger clone is one base distant.

At the junction V is shortened by 7 bases and J by 1 base, with 14 bases in between. The CDR3 covers 15 residues, taking in both the cysteine and the phenylalanine. This entry keeps only the CDR3 DNA: 45 bases, framed from base 1. CDR1 and CDR2, per the germline V gene, are MNHNS and SASEGT. The library was obtained by 5' RACE. TCRdb names Illumina HiSeq 2500 as the instrument used. The second PCR ran for roughly 6 to 11 cycles and used a J-beta primer mix along with a sample-barcoded 5' primer. A unique molecular identifier was introduced onto each TCR beta cDNA molecule by a template-switch 5' adaptor carrying 12 random nucleotides. At least 3 million CDR3-containing paired-end reads were obtained from each sample. First-strand cDNA was synthesized from all RNA with the Mint cDNA synthesis kit, primed by a TRBC-specific oligonucleotide. After uracil-DNA glycosylase treatment, a first 18-cycle PCR used universal primers M1SS and BC2_uni_R on all cDNA. The original pipeline was this. Normalization of each sample was performed by random selection of 1 million high-quality reads, each carrying a distinct molecular identifier. Reads sharing molecular identifiers were discarded rather than binned into consensus sequences. CDR3 identification, clonotype clustering and error correction used MiTCR with a Q25 quality threshold and the strictest error-elimination algorithm. A nonparametric unseen species model with Euler transformation was used to estimate lower-bound total TCR beta diversity. TCRdb applied fastp at Q25 and MiXCR to the public reads, then kept only in-frame beta chains. Every CDR3 protein is listed once, alongside the most common genes and DNA of its rows. In this record, the V and J calls reflect TCRdb's handling and not the investigators' own analysis. The sample profile shows fewer than 800,000 distinct CDR3 sequences; under 25% of them were found once. The ten largest clonotypes hold around 3.4% of the sample.

The receptor comes from a man in his 70s in good health. The sequence joins TRBV6-1 to TRBJ1-5; TRBD1 might be the D gene, on 5 matching bases. Sequenced: blood. The CDR3 sequence is CASTQGIGSNQPQHF. Read as DNA, the sequence is TGTGCCAGCACGCAGGGTATTGGAAGCAATCAGCCCCAGCATTTT.